This T cell receptor (beta chain) was sequenced for a study of cytomegalovirus exposure and HLA in healthy donors. Looking at the study overall: A prior analysis found more than 90 million unique TCR beta sequences from roughly 180 million T cells. Study-level points and caveats: Some highly shared sequence variants likely arose as a pipeline artifact. A later analysis reported that several of the most significant clusters appeared to be linked to common viral pathogens, among them Epstein-Barr virus.

60 Vbeta and 13 Jbeta primers were used in PCR. Sequencing was performed with immunoSEQ multiplex PCR; in TCRdb, only in-frame clones are kept and a portion is missing. This table holds about 160,000 clones, approximately 86% found once. The CDR3 runs 15 residues. Trimming left V 7 bases short and J 6 bases short, with 21 bases between. Per the germline V gene, CDR1 is SGHRS and CDR2 is YFSETQ. On this clone: Its antigen is unknown.

This TCR was sampled from a woman aged 18-29 years in good health and CMV-seronegative. What was sequenced was PBMCs. The chain joins TRBV5-1 to TRBJ2-3, with D possibly being TRBD2 (6 bases). The CDR3 bases are TGCGCCAGCGGCCCCATCGGGGGACGCTTGGATACGCAGTATTTT. Its translation is CASGPIGGRLDTQYF. The whole variable domain, remainder taken from reference TRBV5-1 and TRBJ2-3, is KAGVTQTPRYLIKTRGQQVTLSCSPISGHRSVSWYQQTPGQGLQFLFEYFSETQRNKGNFPGRFSGRQFSNSRSEMNVSTLELGDSALYLCASGPIGGRLDTQYFGPGTRLTVL.